This paragraph reports one TCR beta chain. This sample stems from a study of T cells in Graves' hyperthyroidism and ophthalmopathy. Authors of the study amplified TCR beta CDR3 regions from RNA transcripts. RT-PCR in the first round (using the HTBI primer set) targeted the TCR CDR3. TCRdb processed the multiplex PCR reads anew with MiXCR; each CDR3 protein has one entry. The top ten hold approximately 25% of the sample, which has around 23,000 distinct CDR3 sequences, 49% seen once. V was clipped by 5 bases and J by 2 bases, with 6 bases between them. CDR1 is DFQATT, CDR2 SNEGSKA, per germline (reference sequence). This CDR3 is built from 11 residues.

The chain links TRBV20-1 to TRBJ1-1; D possibly corresponds to TRBD1 (5 bases). This TCR was sampled from a woman between 35 and 50 years old with Graves' hyperthyroidism that later progressed to Graves' ophthalmopathy. The material sequenced was blood. The CDR3 nucleotides are TGCAGTGCTGGGGCTAACACTGAAGCTTTCTTT. Translated, it gives CSAGANTEAFF.